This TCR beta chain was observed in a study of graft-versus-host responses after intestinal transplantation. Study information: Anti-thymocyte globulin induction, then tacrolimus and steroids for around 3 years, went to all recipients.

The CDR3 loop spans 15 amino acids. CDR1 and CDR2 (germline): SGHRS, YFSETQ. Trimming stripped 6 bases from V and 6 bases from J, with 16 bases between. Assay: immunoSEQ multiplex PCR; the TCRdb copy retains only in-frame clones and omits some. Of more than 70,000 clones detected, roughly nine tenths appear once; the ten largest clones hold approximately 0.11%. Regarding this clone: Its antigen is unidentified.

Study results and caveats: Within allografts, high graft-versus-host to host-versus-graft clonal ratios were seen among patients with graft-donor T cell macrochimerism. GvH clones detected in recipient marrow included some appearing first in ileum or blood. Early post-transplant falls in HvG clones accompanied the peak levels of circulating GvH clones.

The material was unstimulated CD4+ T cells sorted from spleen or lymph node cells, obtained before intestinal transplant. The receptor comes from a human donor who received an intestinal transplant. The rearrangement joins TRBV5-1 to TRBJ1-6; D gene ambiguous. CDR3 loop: CASNLLGYGNSPLHF. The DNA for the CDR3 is TGCGCCAGCAACCTACTTGGTTACGGTAATTCACCCCTCCACTTT.